This T cell receptor (beta chain) stems from a study of neurological immune-mediated disorders. Study outcomes and limitations: Levels of TCR clonal expansion peaked in HTLV-1-associated myelopathy and reached their lowest in multiple sclerosis, under those of healthy controls.

The output of every sequencing run, over 190 million TCR-beta sequences, came from 15-18 subjects. TCRdb redid the calling of the 5' RACE reads with MiXCR, one entry per CDR3 protein. The sample yields about 21,000 distinct CDR3 sequences, 5% to 7% seen once. This clonotype was seen many times. Its cognate antigen is unknown. Germline CDR1 SQVTM, CDR2 ANQGSEA. The germline V and J ends were trimmed by 4 bases and 0 bases, with 10 bases remaining between them. CDR3 length: 14 amino acids. The sequenced material came from CD8+ T cells from blood. This clonotype was obtained from a man in his late teens or twenties in good health. The chain links TRBV29-1 to TRBJ2-1; tentative D call: TRBD2 (6 bases). CDR3 region: CSVGGGASYNEQFF. Written as DNA, the CDR3 is TGCAGCGTTGGCGGCGGGGCCTCCTACAATGAGCAGTTCTTC.